This T cell receptor (beta chain) was identified during a study of T cells after yellow fever vaccination. General study points: Clonotype sharing between CD4 and CD8 compartments was small. Most clones from primary vaccination were detected again post-booster (roughly 96% CD4, roughly 91% CD8).

Production of TCR cDNA was by 5'RACE template switching, which also added a universal primer site and UMIs. One entry per CDR3 protein, called by TCRdb with MiXCR from the 5' RACE reads. Among hundreds of thousands of distinct CDR3 sequences listed, roughly a sixth were seen once. CDR1 SGHDT and CDR2 YYEEEE come from the germline V gene. Trimming took 3 bases from V and 5 from J, leaving 16 bases between them. The CDR3 has 15 residues. This clonotype came up a few times. As yet, its antigen is unknown. The sample consisted of PBMCs, taken before the yellow fever booster vaccination. The receptor's source is a young man who received the YFV17D yellow fever vaccine. The rearrangement uses TRBV5-6 and TRBJ2-3; a possible D gene is TRBD2 (7 bases). The CDR3 protein is CASSWGGTQEDTQYF. The CDR3 region has the DNA TGTGCCAGCAGCTGGGGGGGGACACAAGAAGATACGCAGTATTTT.